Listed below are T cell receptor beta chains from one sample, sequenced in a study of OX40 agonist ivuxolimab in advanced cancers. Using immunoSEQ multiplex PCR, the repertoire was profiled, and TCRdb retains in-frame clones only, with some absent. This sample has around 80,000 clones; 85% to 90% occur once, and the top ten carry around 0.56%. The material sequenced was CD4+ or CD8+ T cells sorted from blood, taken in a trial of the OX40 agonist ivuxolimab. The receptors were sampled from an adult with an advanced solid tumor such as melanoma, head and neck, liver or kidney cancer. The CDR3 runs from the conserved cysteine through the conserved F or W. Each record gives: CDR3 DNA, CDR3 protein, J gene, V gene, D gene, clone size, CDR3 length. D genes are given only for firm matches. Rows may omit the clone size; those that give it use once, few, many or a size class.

TGCAGCGTTGACCCAGGGACAGGGGAGACCCAGTACTTC CSVDPGTGETQYF TRBJ2-5 TRBV29-1 TRBD1 . 13
TGTGCCTGGAGTGCGGGCGGGTTATCCTACAATGAGCAGTTCTTC CAWSAGGLSYNEQFF TRBJ2-1 TRBV30 . . 15
TGCGCCAGCAGTGAGAGAGCCACCGGGGAGCTGTTTTTT CASSERATGELFF TRBJ2-2 TRBV10-1 . many 13
TGTGCCAGCAGTTTAGACCTCCTTGGGTCCTACGAGCAGTACTTC CASSLDLLGSYEQYF TRBJ2-7 TRBV27 . once 15
TGTGCCAGCAGTTTATCGACCAGGGGGTTGAATCAGCCCCAGCATTTT CASSLSTRGLNQPQHF TRBJ1-5 TRBV28 TRBD1 . 16
TGTGCCTGGAGCTTAGGACGTTATGGCTACACCTTC CAWSLGRYGYTF TRBJ1-2 TRBV30 . few 12
TGTGCCAGCAGCTTAGGGCCTACTGAAGCTTTCTTT CASSLGPTEAFF TRBJ1-1 TRBV11-2 . . 12
TGTGCCTGGAGACTAGCGGGGGGGCCCCCCTACAATGAGCAGTTCTTC CAWRLAGGPPYNEQFF TRBJ2-1 TRBV30 TRBD2 . 16
TGTGCCAGCAGTTCTAGCGGGGGCGAGCAGTTCTTC CASSSSGGEQFF TRBJ2-1 TRBV7-9 TRBD2 . 12
TGTGCCAGCAGTTTAGGAGGAGGAAGCAATCAGCCCCAGCATTTT CASSLGGGSNQPQHF TRBJ1-5 TRBV28 . . 15
TGCGCCAGCAGCTTGGATGGGACAGGGGATCAGCCCCAGCATTTT CASSLDGTGDQPQHF TRBJ1-5 TRBV5-1 TRBD1 . 15
TGTGCCAGCAGACTAGGACGGACTAGGGAGCAGTACTTC CASRLGRTREQYF TRBJ2-7 TRBV13 TRBD2 . 13
TGTGCCAGCAGCGGGGGGCCTGAACGGACCCCGGACCTATGGGATAATTCACCCCTCCACTTT CASSGGPERTPDLWDNSPLHF TRBJ1-6 TRBV9 . once 21
TGTGCCAGTAGTATATACGGACAGGGAGGCTTCTATGGCTACACCTTC CASSIYGQGGFYGYTF TRBJ1-2 TRBV19 TRBD1 . 16
TGTGCCTGGACTAGGACAGGTTCCACTGAAGCTTTCTTT CAWTRTGSTEAFF TRBJ1-1 TRBV30 TRBD1 . 13
TGCGCCAGCAGCCACGGGACAGCCGGGGAGCTGTTTTTT CASSHGTAGELFF TRBJ2-2 TRBV5-1 TRBD1 . 13
TGTGCCAGCAGTGAGAGGGACAGCTCCTACGAGCAGTACTTC CASSERDSSYEQYF TRBJ2-7 TRBV6-1 TRBD1 . 14
TGTGCCAGCAGCACAAGGGGGGGGCAGAGCTCTGGAAACACCATATATTTT CASSTRGGQSSGNTIYF TRBJ1-3 TRBV7-2 . . 17
TGTGCCAGCAGCCTACAGGGTTTCACTAATGAAAAACTGTTTTTT CASSLQGFTNEKLFF TRBJ1-4 TRBV6-1 . . 15
TGTGCCAGCAGCCAATTTCCGACAGGGGACCACTATGGCTACACCTTC CASSQFPTGDHYGYTF TRBJ1-2 TRBV14 TRBD1 . 16
TGTGCCAGTAGTATAGGGTATGGAGTCACTGAAGCTTTCTTT CASSIGYGVTEAFF TRBJ1-1 TRBV19 . . 14
TGTGCCAGCAGAGGGTACACTAATGAAAAACTGTTTTTT CASRGYTNEKLFF TRBJ1-4 TRBV7-9 . . 13
TGCGCCAGCAGTACGGGGTTTGACACTGAAGCTTTCTTT CASSTGFDTEAFF TRBJ1-1 TRBV5-1 . . 13
TGTGCCAGCACTATGGGAGTGGCCGGGGAGCTGTTTTTT CASTMGVAGELFF TRBJ2-2 TRBV6-1 . . 13
TGTGCCAGCAGCCCCTGGGGGTCGGGCAATCAGCCCCAGCATTTT CASSPWGSGNQPQHF TRBJ1-5 TRBV7-2 . . 15
TGTGCCAGCAGGGTTGGACAGAGGCTCTATGGCTACACCTTC CASRVGQRLYGYTF TRBJ1-2 TRBV6-5 . . 14
TGCGCCAGCAGTGAGCAACAAGGATCCACTGAAGCTTTCTTT CASSEQQGSTEAFF TRBJ1-1 TRBV10-1 . . 14
TGTGCCAGCAGCCTCGCAGGGGCGCGGGAGACCCAGTACTTC CASSLAGARETQYF TRBJ2-5 TRBV7-6 . . 14
TGTGCCAGTAGTCTCCGGGACATCAATCAGCCCCAGCATTTT CASSLRDINQPQHF TRBJ1-5 TRBV19 . . 14
TGTGCCAGCAGTTACTCGGGGACAGGGGTCACTGAAGCTTTCTTT CASSYSGTGVTEAFF TRBJ1-1 TRBV6-5 TRBD1 . 15
TGCAGCGTTTACCAGGGCCAAGAGACCCAGTACTTC CSVYQGQETQYF TRBJ2-5 TRBV29-1 . . 12
TGTGCCAGCAGTTACTCTCGCCAAGAGACCCAGTACTTC CASSYSRQETQYF TRBJ2-5 TRBV6-5 . . 13
TGCGCCAGCAGCTTACAGGGGGGCTATGGCTACACCTTC CASSLQGGYGYTF TRBJ1-2 TRBV5-1 TRBD1 once 13
TGTGCCAGCAGTCTCGGCCAGCGCAGGGGCGGCTACACCTTC CASSLGQRRGGYTF TRBJ1-2 TRBV6-6 . . 14
TGCGCCAGCACCCGGACAGTGAACACTGAAGCTTTCTTT CASTRTVNTEAFF TRBJ1-1 TRBV5-1 . . 13
TGTGCCAGCAGTACTATGGTCCCGGGTCGCACCGGGGAGCTGTTTTTT CASSTMVPGRTGELFF TRBJ2-2 TRBV11-2 . few 16
TGTGCCTGGAGTGTGAGTGGGCACTATAGCAATCAGCCCCAGCATTTT CAWSVSGHYSNQPQHF TRBJ1-5 TRBV30 . once 16
TGTGCCAGCAGTCGACTGGGACAGGGAGACGAAAAACTGTTTTTT CASSRLGQGDEKLFF TRBJ1-4 TRBV27 TRBD1 . 15
TGTGCCAGCTCACCGAGACTTAAAGAGACCCAGTACTTC CASSPRLKETQYF TRBJ2-5 TRBV18 . . 13
TGCGCCAGCAGCTTACGGGACTTCGATAATGAGCAGTTCTTC CASSLRDFDNEQFF TRBJ2-1 TRBV5-1 . . 14
TGTGCCAGCAGCTTAGCGGGGATCAGGGGAAATACGCAGTATTTT CASSLAGIRGNTQYF TRBJ2-3 TRBV7-8 . . 15
TGCGCCAGCAGGCAGGGTACCATGAACACTGAAGCTTTCTTT CASRQGTMNTEAFF TRBJ1-1 TRBV5-1 . . 14
TGCAGCGTTGATGGCTCCTCGAGGGGAGAGACCCAGTACTTC CSVDGSSRGETQYF TRBJ2-5 TRBV29-1 . . 14
TGTGCCAGCAGTTACCAGGACAGCACAGATACGCAGTATTTT CASSYQDSTDTQYF TRBJ2-3 TRBV6-6 . once 14
TGTGCCAGCAGCTTAGTTCAGCGACTAGCGGGGGCTAATACGCAGTATTTT CASSLVQRLAGANTQYF TRBJ2-3 TRBV7-2 TRBD2 . 17
TGTGCCAGCAGCTTAGGGGGTGATAATGAGCAGTTCTTC CASSLGGDNEQFF TRBJ2-1 TRBV5-6 . few 13
TGTGCCAGCAGCTTGCAGGGTTCAGGAAACACCATATATTTT CASSLQGSGNTIYF TRBJ1-3 TRBV7-9 . . 14